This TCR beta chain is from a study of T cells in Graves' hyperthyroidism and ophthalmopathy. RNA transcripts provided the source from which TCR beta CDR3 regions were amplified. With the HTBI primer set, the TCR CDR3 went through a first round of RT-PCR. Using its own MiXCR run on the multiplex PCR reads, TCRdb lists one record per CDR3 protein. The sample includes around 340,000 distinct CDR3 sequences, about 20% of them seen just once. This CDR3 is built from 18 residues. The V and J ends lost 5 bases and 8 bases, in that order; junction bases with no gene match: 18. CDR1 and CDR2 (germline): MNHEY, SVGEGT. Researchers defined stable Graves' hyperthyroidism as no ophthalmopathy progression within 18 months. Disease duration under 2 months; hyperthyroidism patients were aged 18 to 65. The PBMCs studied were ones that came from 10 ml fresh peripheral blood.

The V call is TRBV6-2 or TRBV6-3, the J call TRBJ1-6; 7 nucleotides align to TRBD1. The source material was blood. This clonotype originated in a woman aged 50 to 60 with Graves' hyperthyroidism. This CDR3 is CASSRKLGSGTAHSPLHF. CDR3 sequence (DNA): TGTGCCAGCAGTCGTAAATTGGGCTCCGGGACAGCCCATTCACCCCTCCACTTT.